This TCR beta chain was recorded in a study of blood T cell repertoires in COVID-19. The overall study: The United States, Italy and Spain provided the acute and convalescent COVID-19 samples.

Sequencing used immunoSEQ multiplex PCR; TCRdb keeps in-frame clones, though not all of them. Of 250,000 or so clones in the sample, approximately 90% were seen once. The study recruited exposed participants who had met a COVID-19 case within 2 weeks before entry. This CDR3 region has 16 residues. CDR1 and CDR2 (germline): MGHDK, SYGVNS. V shed 6 bases and J 2 bases; nucleotides not matched to a gene: 11. The chain links TRBV25-1 to TRBJ2-3; 7 nucleotides agree with TRBD1. The sequence was obtained from a man in his forties or fifties who had been exposed to COVID-19. The sample consisted of PBMCs or T cells enriched from blood (not recorded which). As DNA, the CDR3 is TGTGCCAGCAGGTCCCTAGGGGGCGAGAACACAGATACGCAGTATTTT. This codes for CASRSLGGENTDTQYF.